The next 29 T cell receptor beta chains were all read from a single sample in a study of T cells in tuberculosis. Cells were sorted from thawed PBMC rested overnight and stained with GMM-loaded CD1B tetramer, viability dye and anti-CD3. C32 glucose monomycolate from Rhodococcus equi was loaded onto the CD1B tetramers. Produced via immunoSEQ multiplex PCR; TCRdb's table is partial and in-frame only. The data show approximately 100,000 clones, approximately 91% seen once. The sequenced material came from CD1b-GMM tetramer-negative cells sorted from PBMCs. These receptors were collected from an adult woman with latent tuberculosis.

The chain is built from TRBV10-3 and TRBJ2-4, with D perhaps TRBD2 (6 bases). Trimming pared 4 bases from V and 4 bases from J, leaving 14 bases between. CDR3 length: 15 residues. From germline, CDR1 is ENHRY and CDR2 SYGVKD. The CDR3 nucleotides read TGTGCCATCAGTGCCGGGGGACTTATGAAAAACATTCAGTACTTC. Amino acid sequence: CAISAGGLMKNIQYF.

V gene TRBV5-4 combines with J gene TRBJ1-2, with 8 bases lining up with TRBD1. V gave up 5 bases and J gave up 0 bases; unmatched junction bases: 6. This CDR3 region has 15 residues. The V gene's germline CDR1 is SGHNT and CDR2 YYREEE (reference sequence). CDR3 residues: CASREGQVTNYGYTF. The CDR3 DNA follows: TGTGCCAGCAGAGAGGGACAGGTGACTAACTATGGCTACACCTTC.

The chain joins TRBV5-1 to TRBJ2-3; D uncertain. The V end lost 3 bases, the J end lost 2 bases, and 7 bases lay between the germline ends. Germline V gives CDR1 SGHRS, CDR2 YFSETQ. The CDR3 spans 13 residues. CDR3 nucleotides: TGCGCCAGCAGCTGGGCCCCCACAGATACGCAGTATTTT. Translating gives CASSWAPTDTQYF.

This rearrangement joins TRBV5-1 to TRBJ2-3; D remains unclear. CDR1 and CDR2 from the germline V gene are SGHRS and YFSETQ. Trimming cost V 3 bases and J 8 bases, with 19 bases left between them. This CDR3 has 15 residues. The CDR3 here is CASSSNNGLGGTQYF. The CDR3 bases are TGCGCCAGCAGCTCAAATAATGGCCTAGGTGGTACGCAGTATTTT.

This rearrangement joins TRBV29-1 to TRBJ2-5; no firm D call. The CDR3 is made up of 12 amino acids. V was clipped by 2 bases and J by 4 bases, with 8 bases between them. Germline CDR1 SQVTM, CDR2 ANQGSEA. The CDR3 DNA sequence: TGCAGCGTTGAATTTGCAGGAGAGACCCAGTACTTC. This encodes CSVEFAGETQYF. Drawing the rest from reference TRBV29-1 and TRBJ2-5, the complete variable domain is SAVISQKPSRDICQRGTSLTIQCQVDSQVTMMFWYRQQPGQSLTLIATANQGSEATYESGFVIDKFPISRPNLTFSTLTVSNMSPEDSSIYLCSVEFAGETQYFGPGTRLLVL.

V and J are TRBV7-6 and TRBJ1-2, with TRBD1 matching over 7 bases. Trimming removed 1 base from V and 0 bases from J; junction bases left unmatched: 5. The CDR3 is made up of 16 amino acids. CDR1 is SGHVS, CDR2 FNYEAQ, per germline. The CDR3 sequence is CASSLVRQGPNYGYTF. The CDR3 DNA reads TGTGCCAGCAGCTTAGTACGACAGGGACCTAACTATGGCTACACCTTC.

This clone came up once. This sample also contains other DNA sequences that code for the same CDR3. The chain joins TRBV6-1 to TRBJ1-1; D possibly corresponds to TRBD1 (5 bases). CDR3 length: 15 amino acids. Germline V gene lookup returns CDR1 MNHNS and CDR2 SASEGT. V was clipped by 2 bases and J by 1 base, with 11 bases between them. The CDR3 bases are TGTGCCAGCAGTGAAAGGGGCAGGGCGAACACTGAAGCTTTCTTT. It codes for CASSERGRANTEAFF.

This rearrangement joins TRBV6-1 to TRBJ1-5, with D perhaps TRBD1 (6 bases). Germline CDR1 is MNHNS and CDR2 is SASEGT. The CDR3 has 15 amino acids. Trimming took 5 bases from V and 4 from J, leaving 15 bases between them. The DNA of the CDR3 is TGTGCCAGCAGTACCCAGGACAGTTGGAATCAGCCCCAGCATTTT. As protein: CASSTQDSWNQPQHF.

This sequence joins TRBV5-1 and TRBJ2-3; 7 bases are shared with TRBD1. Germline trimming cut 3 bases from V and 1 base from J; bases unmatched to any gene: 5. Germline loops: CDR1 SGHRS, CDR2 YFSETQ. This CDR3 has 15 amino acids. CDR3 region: CASSSIGQGTDTQYF. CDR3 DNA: TGCGCCAGCAGCTCAATCGGACAGGGCACAGATACGCAGTATTTT.

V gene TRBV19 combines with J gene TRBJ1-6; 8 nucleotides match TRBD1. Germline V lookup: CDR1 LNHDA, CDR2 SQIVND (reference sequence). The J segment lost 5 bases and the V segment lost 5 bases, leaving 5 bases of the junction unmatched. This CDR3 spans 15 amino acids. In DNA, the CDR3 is TGTGCCAGTAGTTACGACAGGGGAGATAATTCACCCCTCCACTTT. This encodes CASSYDRGDNSPLHF.

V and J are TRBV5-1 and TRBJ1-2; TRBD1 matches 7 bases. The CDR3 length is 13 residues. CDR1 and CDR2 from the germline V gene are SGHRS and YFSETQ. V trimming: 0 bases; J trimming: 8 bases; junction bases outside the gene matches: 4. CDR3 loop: CASSLGQGVGYTF. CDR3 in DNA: TGCGCCAGCAGCTTGGGACAGGGAGTCGGCTACACCTTC.

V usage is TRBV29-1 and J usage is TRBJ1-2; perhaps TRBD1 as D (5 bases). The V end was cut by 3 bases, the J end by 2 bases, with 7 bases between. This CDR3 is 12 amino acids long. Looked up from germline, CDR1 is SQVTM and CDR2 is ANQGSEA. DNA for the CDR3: TGCAGCGTTGAGCCAGGGAACTATGGCTACACCTTC. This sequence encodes CSVEPGNYGYTF.

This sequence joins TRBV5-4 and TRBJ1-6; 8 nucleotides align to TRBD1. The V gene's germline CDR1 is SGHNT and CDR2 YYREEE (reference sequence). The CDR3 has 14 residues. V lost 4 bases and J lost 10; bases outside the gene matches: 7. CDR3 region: CASSIQGGRSPLHF. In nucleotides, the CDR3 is TGTGCCAGCAGCATACAGGGGGGGCGCTCACCCCTCCACTTT. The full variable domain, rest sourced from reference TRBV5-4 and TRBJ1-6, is ETGVTQSPTHLIKTRGQQVTLRCSSQSGHNTVSWYQQALGQGPQFIFQYYREEENGRGNFPPRFSGLQFPNYSSELNVNALELDDSALYLCASSIQGGRSPLHFGNGTRLTVT.

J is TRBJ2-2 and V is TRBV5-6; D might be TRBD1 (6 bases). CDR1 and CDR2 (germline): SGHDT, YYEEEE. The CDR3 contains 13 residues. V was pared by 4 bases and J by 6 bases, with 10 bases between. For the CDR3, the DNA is TGTGCCAGCAGCCTGGGACAACCCGGGGAGCTGTTTTTT. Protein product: CASSLGQPGELFF.

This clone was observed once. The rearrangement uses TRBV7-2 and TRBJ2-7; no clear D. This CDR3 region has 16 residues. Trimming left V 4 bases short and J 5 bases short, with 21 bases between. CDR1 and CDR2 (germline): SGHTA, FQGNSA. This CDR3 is CASSSLSVDKIDEQYF. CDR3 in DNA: TGTGCCAGCAGCTCCCTCTCCGTCGACAAAATCGACGAGCAGTACTTC.

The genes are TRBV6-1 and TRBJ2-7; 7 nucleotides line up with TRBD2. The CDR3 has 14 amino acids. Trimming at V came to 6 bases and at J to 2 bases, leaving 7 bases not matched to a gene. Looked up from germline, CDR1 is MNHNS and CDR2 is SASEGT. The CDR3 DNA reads TGTGCCAGCAGAATGGCTAGCGGACCCTACGAGCAGTACGTC. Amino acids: CASRMASGPYEQYV.

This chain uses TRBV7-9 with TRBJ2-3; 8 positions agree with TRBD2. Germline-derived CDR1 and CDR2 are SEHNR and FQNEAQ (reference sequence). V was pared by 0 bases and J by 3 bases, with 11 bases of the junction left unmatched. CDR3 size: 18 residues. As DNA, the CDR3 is TGTGCCAGCAGCTTAGCTAGCGGGGACGGATTAGGGACAGATACGCAGTATTTT. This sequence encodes CASSLASGDGLGTDTQYF. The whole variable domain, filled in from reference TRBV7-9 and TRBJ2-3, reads DTGVSQNPRHKITKRGQNVTFRCDPISEHNRLYWYRQTLGQGPEFLTYFQNEAQLEKSRLLSDRFSAERPKGSFSTLEIQRTEQGDSAMYLCASSLASGDGLGTDTQYFGPGTRLTVL.

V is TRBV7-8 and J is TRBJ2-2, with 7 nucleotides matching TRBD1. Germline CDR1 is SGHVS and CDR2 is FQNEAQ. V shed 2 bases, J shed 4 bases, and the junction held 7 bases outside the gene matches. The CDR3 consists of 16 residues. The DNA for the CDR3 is TGTGCCAGCAGCTTAATCTGGGACAGCATCACCGGGGAGCTGTTTTTT. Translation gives CASSLIWDSITGELFF.

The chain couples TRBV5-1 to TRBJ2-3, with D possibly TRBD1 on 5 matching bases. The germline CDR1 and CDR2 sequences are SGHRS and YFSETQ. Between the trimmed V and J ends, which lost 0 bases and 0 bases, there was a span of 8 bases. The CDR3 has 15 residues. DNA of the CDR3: TGCGCCAGCAGCTTGGAAGGGGATAGCACAGATACGCAGTATTTT. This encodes CASSLEGDSTDTQYF.

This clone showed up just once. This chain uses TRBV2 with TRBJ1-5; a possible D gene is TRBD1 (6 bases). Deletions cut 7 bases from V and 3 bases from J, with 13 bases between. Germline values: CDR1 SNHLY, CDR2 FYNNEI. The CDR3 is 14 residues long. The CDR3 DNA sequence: TGTGCCAGCAAAGCGGGGGGCCTCAATCAGCCCCAGCATTTT. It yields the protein CASKAGGLNQPQHF. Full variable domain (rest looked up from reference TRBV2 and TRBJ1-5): EPEVTQTPSHQVTQMGQEVILRCVPISNHLYFYWYRQILGQKVEFLVSFYNNEISEKSEIFDDQFSVERPDGSNFTLKIRSTKLEDSAMYFCASKAGGLNQPQHFGDGTRLSIL.

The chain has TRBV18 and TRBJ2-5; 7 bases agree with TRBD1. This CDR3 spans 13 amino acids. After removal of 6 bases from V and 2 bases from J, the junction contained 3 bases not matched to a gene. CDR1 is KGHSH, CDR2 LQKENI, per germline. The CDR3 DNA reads TGTGCCAGCTCGACAGGGAGACAAGAGACCCAGTACTTC. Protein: CASSTGRQETQYF. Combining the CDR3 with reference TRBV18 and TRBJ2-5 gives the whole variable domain NAGVMQNPRHLVRRRGQEARLRCSPMKGHSHVYWYRQLPEEGLKFMVYLQKENIIDESGMPKERFSAEFPKEGPSILRIQQVVRGDSAAYFCASSTGRQETQYFGPGTRLLVL.

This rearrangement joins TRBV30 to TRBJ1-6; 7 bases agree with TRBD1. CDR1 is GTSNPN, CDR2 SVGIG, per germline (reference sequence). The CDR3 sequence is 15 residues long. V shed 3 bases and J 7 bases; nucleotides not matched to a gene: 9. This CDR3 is CAWSLQGTKNSPLHF. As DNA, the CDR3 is TGTGCCTGGAGCCTACAGGGGACAAAGAATTCACCCCTCCACTTT.

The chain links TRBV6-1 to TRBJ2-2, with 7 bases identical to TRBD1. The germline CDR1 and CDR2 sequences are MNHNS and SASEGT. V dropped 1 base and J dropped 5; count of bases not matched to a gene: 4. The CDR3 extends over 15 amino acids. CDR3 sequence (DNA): TGTGCCAGCAGTGAAGGGGCAGGGGGAACCGGGGAGCTGTTTTTT. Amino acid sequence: CASSEGAGGTGELFF.

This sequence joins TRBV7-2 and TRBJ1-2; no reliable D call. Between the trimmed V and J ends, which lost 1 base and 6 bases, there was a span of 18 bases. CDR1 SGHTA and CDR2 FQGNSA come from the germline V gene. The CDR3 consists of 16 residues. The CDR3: CASSLEGGDRFDGYTF. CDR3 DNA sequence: TGTGCCAGCAGCTTAGAGGGCGGGGATCGTTTTGATGGCTACACCTTC.

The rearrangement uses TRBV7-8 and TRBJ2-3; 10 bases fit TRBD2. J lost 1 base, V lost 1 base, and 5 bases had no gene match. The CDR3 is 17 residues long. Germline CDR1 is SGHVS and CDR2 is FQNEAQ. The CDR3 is CASSLVASGGRTDTQYF. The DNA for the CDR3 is TGTGCCAGCAGCTTAGTTGCTAGCGGGGGCCGCACAGATACGCAGTATTTT.

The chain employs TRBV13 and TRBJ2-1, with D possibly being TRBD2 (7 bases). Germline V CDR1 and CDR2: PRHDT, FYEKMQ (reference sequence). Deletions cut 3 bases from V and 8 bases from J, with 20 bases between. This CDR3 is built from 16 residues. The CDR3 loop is CASSLGGGGPTHEQFF. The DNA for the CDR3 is TGTGCCAGCAGCTTGGGAGGGGGGGGGCCAACCCATGAGCAGTTCTTC. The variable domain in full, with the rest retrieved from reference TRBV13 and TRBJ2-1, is AAGVIQSPRHLIKEKRETATLKCYPIPRHDTVYWYQQGPGQDPQFLISFYEKMQSDKGSIPDRFSAQQFSDYHSELNMSSLELGDSALYFCASSLGGGGPTHEQFFGPGTRLTVL.

CDR3 sequence: CASSEAQGGTQYF. CDR3 coding DNA: TGTGCCAGCAGTGAAGCGCAGGGGGGTACCCAGTACTTC. The rearrangement links TRBV2 to TRBJ2-5, with D perhaps TRBD1 (7 bases). V shed 0 bases and J shed 8 bases, with 10 bases lying between them. Germline V gene sequence: CDR1 SNHLY, CDR2 FYNNEI. There are 13 residues in the CDR3. Full variable domain (rest looked up from reference TRBV2 and TRBJ2-5): EPEVTQTPSHQVTQMGQEVILRCVPISNHLYFYWYRQILGQKVEFLVSFYNNEISEKSEIFDDQFSVERPDGSNFTLKIRSTKLEDSAMYFCASSEAQGGTQYFGPGTRLLVL.

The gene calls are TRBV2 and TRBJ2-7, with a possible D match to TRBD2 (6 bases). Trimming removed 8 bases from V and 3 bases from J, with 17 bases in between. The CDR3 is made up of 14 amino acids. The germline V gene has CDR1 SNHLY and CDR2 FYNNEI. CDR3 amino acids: CASSSGTLSYEQYF. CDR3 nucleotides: TGTGCCAGCTCCTCCGGGACTCTAAGCTACGAGCAGTACTTC.

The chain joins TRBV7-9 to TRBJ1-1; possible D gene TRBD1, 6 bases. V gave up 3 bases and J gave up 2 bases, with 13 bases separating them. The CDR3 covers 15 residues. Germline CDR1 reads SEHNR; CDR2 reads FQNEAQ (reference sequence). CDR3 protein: CASSFQGPRNTEAFF. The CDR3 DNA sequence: TGTGCCAGCAGCTTTCAGGGGCCCCGCAACACTGAAGCTTTCTTT.